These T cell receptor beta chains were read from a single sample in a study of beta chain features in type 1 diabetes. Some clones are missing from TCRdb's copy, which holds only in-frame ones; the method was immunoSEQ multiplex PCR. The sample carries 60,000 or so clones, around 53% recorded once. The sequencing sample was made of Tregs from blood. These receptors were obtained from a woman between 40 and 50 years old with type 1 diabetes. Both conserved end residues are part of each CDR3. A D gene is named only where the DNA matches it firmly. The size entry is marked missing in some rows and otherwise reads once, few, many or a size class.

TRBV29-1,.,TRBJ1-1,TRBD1,CSMWDRNTEAFF,TGCAGCATGTGGGACAGAAACACTGAAGCTTTCTTT
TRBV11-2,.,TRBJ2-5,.,CASSLDQTGSQETQYF,TGTGCCAGCAGCTTAGACCAAACCGGGAGCCAAGAGACCCAGTACTTC
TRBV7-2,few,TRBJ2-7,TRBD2,CASSLTLAGAHSSYEQYF,TGTGCCAGCAGCTTAACATTAGCGGGGGCCCATAGTTCCTACGAGCAGTACTTC
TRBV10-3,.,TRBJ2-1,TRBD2,CATRLAGYNEQFF,TGTGCCACTAGACTAGCGGGGTACAATGAGCAGTTCTTC
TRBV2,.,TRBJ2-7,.,CASSGRGNYEQYF,TGTGCCAGCAGTGGCAGGGGAAACTACGAGCAGTACTTC
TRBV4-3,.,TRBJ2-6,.,CASSQDRGSGANVLTF,TGCGCCAGCAGCCAAGACAGGGGATCTGGGGCCAACGTCCTGACTTTC
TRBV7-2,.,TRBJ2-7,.,CASSRPSSPGEQYF,TGTGCCAGCAGCCGACCGTCCTCCCCGGGGGAGCAGTACTTC
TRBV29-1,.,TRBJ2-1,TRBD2,CSVEGGLAGPQEQFF,TGCAGCGTTGAAGGGGGGCTAGCGGGGCCTCAGGAGCAGTTCTTC
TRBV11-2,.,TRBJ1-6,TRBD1,CASSSRQGDSPLHF,TGTGCCAGCAGCTCGCGACAGGGGGATTCACCCCTCCACTTT
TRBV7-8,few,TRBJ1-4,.,CASNQNPGEKLFF,TGTGCCAGCAATCAAAACCCGGGAGAAAAACTGTTTTTT
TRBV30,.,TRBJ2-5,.,CAWNYEGGGETQYF,TGTGCCTGGAACTACGAGGGCGGTGGGGAGACCCAGTACTTC
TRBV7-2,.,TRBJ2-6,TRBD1,CARRQGANTGANVLTF,TGTGCCAGGAGACAGGGGGCTAATACTGGGGCCAACGTCCTGACTTTC
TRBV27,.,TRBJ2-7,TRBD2,CASKGSGGYAYEQYF,TGTGCCAGCAAGGGTAGCGGGGGCTACGCCTACGAGCAGTACTTC
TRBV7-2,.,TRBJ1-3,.,CASSLLQGRNTIYF,TGTGCCAGCAGCTTACTACAGGGTCGGAACACCATATATTTT
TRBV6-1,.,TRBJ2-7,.,CASSGRQSTSYEQYF,TGTGCCAGCAGTGGCCGACAGTCAACTTCCTACGAGCAGTACTTC
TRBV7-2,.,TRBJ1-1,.,CASSLSRANTEAFF,TGTGCCAGCAGCTTGAGCAGGGCTAACACTGAAGCTTTCTTT
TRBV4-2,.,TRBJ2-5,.,CASSQAPGPRRGETQYF,TGTGCCAGCAGCCAGGCGCCGGGACCCCGGAGGGGAGAGACCCAGTACTTC
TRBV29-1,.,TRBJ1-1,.,CSVGKLLNTEAFF,TGCAGCGTCGGTAAATTGCTGAACACTGAAGCTTTCTTT
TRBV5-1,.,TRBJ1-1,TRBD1,CASTTGGEGTEAFF,TGCGCCAGTACTACAGGGGGCGAAGGCACTGAAGCTTTCTTT
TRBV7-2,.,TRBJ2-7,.,CASSPDRSSYYEQYF,TGTGCCAGCAGCCCCGACAGGTCCTCCTACTACGAGCAGTACTTC
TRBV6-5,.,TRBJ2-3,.,CASSSRGTDTQYF,TGTGCCAGCAGTTCCAGGGGAACAGATACGCAGTATTTT
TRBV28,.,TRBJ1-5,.,CASSSHRAKGQPQHF,TGTGCCAGCAGTTCGCACAGGGCTAAGGGTCAGCCCCAGCATTTT
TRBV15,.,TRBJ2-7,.,CATEEGPGYEQYF,TGTGCCACCGAGGAGGGACCAGGCTACGAGCAGTACTTC
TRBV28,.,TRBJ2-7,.,CASSSPGHQLYEQYF,TGTGCCAGCAGTTCACCGGGACACCAACTATACGAGCAGTACTTC
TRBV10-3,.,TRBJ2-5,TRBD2,CAISESGLAGGETQYF,TGTGCCATCAGTGAGTCGGGACTAGCGGGAGGAGAGACCCAGTACTTC
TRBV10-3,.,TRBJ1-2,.,CAISESEGGYTF,TGTGCCATCAGTGAGTCAGAGGGTGGCTACACCTTC
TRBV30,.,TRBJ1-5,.,CAWSVQGGGQPQHF,TGTGCCTGGAGTGTACAAGGGGGGGGACAGCCCCAGCATTTT
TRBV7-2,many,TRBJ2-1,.,CASSPTYTYNEQFF,TGTGCCAGCAGCCCAACATATACCTACAATGAGCAGTTCTTC
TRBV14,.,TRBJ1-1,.,CASSREQGPNTEAFF,TGTGCCAGCAGCCGAGAACAGGGACCGAACACTGAAGCCTTCTTT